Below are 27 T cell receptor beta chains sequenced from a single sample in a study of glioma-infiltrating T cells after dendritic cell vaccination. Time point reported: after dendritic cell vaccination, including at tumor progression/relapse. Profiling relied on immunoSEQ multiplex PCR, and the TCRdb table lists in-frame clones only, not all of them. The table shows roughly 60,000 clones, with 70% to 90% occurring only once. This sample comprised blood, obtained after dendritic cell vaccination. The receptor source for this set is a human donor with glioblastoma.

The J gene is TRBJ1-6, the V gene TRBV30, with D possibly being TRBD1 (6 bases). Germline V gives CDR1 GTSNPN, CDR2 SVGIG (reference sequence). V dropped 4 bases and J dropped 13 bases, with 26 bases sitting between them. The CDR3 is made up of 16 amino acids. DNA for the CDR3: TGTGCCTGGACGGTAAGGGGGTCCGTGCTAAGGGTGCCCCTCCACTTT. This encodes CAWTVRGSVLRVPLHF.

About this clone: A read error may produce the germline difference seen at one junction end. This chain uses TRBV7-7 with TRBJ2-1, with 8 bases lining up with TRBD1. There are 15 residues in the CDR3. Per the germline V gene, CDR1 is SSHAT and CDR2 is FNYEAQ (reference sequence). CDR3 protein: CASSLGQGSYNEQFF. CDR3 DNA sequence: TGTGCTAGCAGCTTAGGACAGGGTTCCTACAATGAGCAGTTCTTC.

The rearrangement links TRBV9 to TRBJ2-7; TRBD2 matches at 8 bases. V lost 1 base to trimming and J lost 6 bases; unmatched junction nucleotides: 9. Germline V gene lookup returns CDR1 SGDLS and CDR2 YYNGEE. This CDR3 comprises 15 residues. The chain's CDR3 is CASSVRGTSNSEQYF. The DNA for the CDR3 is TGTGCCAGCAGCGTACGTGGGACTAGTAATAGCGAGCAGTACTTC.

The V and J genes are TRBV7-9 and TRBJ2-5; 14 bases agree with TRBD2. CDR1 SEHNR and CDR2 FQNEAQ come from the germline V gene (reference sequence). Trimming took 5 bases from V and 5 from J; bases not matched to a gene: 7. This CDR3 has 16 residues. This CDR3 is CASSMGLAGAGETQYF. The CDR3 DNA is TGTGCCAGCAGCATGGGACTAGCGGGGGCCGGGGAGACCCAGTACTTC. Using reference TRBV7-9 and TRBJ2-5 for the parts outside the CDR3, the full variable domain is DTGVSQNPRHKITKRGQNVTFRCDPISEHNRLYWYRQTLGQGPEFLTYFQNEAQLEKSRLLSDRFSAERPKGSFSTLEIQRTEQGDSAMYLCASSMGLAGAGETQYFGPGTRLLVL.

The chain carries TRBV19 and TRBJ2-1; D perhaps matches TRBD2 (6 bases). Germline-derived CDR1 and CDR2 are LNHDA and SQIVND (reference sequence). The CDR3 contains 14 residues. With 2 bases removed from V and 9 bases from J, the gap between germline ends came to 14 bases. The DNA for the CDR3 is TGTGCCAGTAGTATAATGGTCGGGGGAAGTGAGCAGTTCTTC. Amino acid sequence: CASSIMVGGSEQFF. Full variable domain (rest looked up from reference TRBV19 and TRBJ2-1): DGGITQSPKYLFRKEGQNVTLSCEQNLNHDAMYWYRQDPGQGLRLIYYSQIVNDFQKGDIAEGYSVSREKKESFPLTVTSAQKNPTAFYLCASSIMVGGSEQFFGPGTRLTVL.

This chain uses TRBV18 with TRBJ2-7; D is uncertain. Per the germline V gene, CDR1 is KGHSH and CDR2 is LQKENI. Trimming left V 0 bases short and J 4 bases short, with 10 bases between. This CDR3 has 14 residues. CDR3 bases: TGTGCCAGCTCACCACCGAGCCTAGGTTACGAGCAGTACTTC. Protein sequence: CASSPPSLGYEQYF.

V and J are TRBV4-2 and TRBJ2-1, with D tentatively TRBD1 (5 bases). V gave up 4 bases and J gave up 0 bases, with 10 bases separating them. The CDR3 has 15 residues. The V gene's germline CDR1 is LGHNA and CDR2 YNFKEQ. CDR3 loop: CASSLQGYSYNEQFF. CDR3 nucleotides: TGTGCCAGCAGCCTGCAGGGTTACTCCTACAATGAGCAGTTCTTC.

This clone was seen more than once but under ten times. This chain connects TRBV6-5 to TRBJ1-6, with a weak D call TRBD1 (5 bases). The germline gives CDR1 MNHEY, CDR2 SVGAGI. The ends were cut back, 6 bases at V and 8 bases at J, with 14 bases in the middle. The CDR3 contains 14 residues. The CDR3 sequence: CASRVHDSYSPLHF. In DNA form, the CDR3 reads TGTGCCAGCAGAGTACATGACAGTTATTCACCCCTCCACTTT.

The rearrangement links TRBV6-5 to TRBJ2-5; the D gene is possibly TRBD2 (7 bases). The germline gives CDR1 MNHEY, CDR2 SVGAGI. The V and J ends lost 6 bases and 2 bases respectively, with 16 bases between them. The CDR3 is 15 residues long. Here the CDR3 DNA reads TGTGCCAGCAGCCCCGAGGGGGAGGGGCAAGAGACCCAGTACTTC. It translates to CASSPEGEGQETQYF.

The CDR3 nucleotides read TGTGCCAGCAGCCTTCGCAGGTACCAAGAGACCCAGTACTTC. It yields the protein CASSLRRYQETQYF. This chain joins TRBV7-8 and TRBJ2-5; D is uncertain. Deletions cut 5 bases from V and 0 bases from J, with 10 bases between. Germline values: CDR1 SGHVS, CDR2 FQNEAQ. CDR3 size: 14 residues. The full variable domain, completed using reference TRBV7-8 and TRBJ2-5, is GAGVSQSPRYKVAKRGQDVALRCDPISGHVSLFWYQQALGQGPEFLTYFQNEAQLDKSGLPSDRFFAERPEGSVSTLKIQRTQQEDSAVYLCASSLRRYQETQYFGPGTRLLVL.

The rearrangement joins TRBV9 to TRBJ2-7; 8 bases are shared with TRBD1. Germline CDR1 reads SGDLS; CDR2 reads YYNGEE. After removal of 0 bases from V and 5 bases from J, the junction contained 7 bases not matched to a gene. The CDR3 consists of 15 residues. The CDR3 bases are TGTGCCAGCAGCGTAGTTCCAGGGGGCTTTGACGAGCAGTACTTC. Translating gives CASSVVPGGFDEQYF.

CDR3 loop: CASSLGLAGDTTYEQYF. In DNA form, the CDR3 reads TGTGCCAGCAGTTTGGGACTAGCGGGGGATACCACCTACGAGCAGTACTTC. V and J are TRBV27 and TRBJ2-7; TRBD2 matches at 14 bases. The CDR3 is 17 amino acids. The V gene's germline CDR1 is MNHEY and CDR2 SMNVEV (reference sequence). With 3 bases clipped from V and 2 bases from J, the junction kept 6 bases outside the gene matches.

This CDR3 reads CASSLGLAGQANEKLFF. The CDR3 DNA sequence: TGTGCCAGCAGCTTAGGTCTAGCGGGACAGGCAAATGAAAAACTGTTTTTT. This rearrangement joins TRBV5-4 to TRBJ1-4, with 8 nucleotides matching TRBD1. The germline V gene has CDR1 SGHNT and CDR2 YYREEE (reference sequence). This CDR3 has 17 residues. V lost 2 bases and J lost 5; bases outside the gene matches: 11.

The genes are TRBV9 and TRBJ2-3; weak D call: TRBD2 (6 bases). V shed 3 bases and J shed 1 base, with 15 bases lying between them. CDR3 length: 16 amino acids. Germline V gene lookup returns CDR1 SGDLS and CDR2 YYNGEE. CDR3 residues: CASSAARASGTDTQYF. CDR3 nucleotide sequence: TGTGCCAGCAGCGCCGCCCGGGCTAGCGGCACAGATACGCAGTATTTT.

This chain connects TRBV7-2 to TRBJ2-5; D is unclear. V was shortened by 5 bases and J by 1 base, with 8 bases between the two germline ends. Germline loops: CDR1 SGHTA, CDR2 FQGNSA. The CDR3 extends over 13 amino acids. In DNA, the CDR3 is TGTGCCAGCAGCCGACAAATCCAAGAGACCCAGTACTTC. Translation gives CASSRQIQETQYF.

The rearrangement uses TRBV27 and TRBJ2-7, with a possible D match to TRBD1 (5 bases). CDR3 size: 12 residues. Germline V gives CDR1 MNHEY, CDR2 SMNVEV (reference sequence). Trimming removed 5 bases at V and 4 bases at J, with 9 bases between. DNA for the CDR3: TGTGCCAGCAGTCCAGGGATATACGAGCAGTACTTC. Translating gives CASSPGIYEQYF.

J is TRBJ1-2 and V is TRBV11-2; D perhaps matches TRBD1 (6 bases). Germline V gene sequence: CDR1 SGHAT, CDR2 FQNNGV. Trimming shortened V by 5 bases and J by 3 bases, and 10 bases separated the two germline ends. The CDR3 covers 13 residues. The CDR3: CASSATGDYGYTF. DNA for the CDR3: TGTGCCAGCAGCGCGACAGGAGACTATGGCTACACCTTC.

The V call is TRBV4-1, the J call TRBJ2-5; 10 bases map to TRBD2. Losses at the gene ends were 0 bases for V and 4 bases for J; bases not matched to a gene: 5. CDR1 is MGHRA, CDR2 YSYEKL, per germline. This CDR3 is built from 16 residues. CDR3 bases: TGCGCCAGCAGCCAAGAATCAGCGGGGGGGCCAGAGACCCAGTACTTC. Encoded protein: CASSQESAGGPETQYF.

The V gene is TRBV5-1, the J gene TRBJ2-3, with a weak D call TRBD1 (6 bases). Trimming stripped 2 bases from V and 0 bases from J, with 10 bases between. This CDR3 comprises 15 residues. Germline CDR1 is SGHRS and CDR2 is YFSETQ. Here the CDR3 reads CASSFEQGSTDTQYF. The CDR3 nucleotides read TGCGCCAGCAGCTTCGAACAGGGTAGCACAGATACGCAGTATTTT.

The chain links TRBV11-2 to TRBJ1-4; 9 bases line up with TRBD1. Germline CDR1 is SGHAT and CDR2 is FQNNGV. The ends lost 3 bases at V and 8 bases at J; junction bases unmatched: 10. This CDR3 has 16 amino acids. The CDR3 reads CASSLGTGGGLEKLFF. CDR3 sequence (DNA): TGTGCCAGCAGCTTGGGAACAGGGGGCGGACTCGAAAAACTGTTTTTT.

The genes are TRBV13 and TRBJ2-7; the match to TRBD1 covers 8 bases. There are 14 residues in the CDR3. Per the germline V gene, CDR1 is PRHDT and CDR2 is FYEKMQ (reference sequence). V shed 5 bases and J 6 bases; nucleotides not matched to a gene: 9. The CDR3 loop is CASSGADRGGEQYF. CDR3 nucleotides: TGTGCCAGCAGCGGAGCCGACAGGGGAGGCGAGCAGTACTTC.

As DNA, the CDR3 is TGTGCCAGCCGATGGACTAGCGGGGCTACCGGGGAGCTGTTTTTT. It encodes CASRWTSGATGELFF. The chain couples TRBV25-1 to TRBJ2-2; 12 bases fit TRBD2. CDR1 is MGHDK and CDR2 is SYGVNS in the germline V gene. This CDR3 has 15 residues. V was pared by 8 bases and J by 5 bases, with 6 bases of the junction left unmatched.

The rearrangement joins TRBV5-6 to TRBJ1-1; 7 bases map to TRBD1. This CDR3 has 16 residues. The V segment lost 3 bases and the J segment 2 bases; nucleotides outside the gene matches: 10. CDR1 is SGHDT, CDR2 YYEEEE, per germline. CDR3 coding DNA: TGTGCCAGCAGCTCGGGACGGGACAGCAAAAACACTGAAGCTTTCTTT. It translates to CASSSGRDSKNTEAFF.

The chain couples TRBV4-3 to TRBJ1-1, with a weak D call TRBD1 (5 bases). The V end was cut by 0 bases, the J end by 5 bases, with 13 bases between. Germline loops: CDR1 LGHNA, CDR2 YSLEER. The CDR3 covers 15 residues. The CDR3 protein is CASSQDTAGSTEAFF. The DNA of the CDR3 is TGCGCCAGCAGCCAAGATACGGCAGGGTCGACTGAAGCTTTCTTT.

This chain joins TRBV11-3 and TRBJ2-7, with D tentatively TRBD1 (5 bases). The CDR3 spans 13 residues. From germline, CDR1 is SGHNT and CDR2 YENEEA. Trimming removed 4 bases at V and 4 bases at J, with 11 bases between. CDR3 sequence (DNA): TGTGCCAGCAGCTATGGCCAGGGTTACGAGCAGTACTTC. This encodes CASSYGQGYEQYF.

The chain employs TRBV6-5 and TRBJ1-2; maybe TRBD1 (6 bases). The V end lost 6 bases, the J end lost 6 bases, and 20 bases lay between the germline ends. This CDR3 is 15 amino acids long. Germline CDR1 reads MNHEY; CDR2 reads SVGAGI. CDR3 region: CASSPTGQGPNGYTF. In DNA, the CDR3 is TGTGCCAGCAGCCCCACGGGTCAGGGGCCTAATGGCTACACCTTC.

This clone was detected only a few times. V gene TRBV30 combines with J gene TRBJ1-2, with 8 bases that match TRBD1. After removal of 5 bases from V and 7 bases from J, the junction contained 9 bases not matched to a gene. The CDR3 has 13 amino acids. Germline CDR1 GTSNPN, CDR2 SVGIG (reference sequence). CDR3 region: CAWGRDRPFGYTF. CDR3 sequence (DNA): TGTGCCTGGGGACGGGACAGGCCCTTTGGCTACACCTTC.